These T cell receptor beta chains were read from a single sample in a study of beta chain features in type 1 diabetes. Sequencing was performed with immunoSEQ multiplex PCR; in TCRdb, only in-frame clones are kept and a portion is missing. This sample has 600,000 or so clones, with 11% to 15% found just once. Material: naive CD4+ T cells from blood. The receptor set was obtained from a man younger than 35 with type 1 diabetes. The CDR3 runs from the conserved cysteine through the conserved F or W. D genes are given only for firm matches. Expanded clones get a size class; other rows say once, few or many, or leave the size out.

clone size	V gene	D gene	J gene	CDR3 DNA	CDR3 protein
few	TRBV27	TRBD1	TRBJ2-5	TGTGCCAGCAGCAGAAAGACAGGGGGTGCGGAGACCCAGTACTTC	CASSRKTGGAETQYF
few	TRBV12-5	.	TRBJ2-2	TGTGCTAGTGGCCTAAACAGGGTCTCAGGGGAGCTGTTTTTT	CASGLNRVSGELFF
few	TRBV10-2	.	TRBJ2-7	TGCGCCAGCAGTGAGTCGTCCTACGAGCAGTACTTC	CASSESSYEQYF
few	TRBV29-1	TRBD2	TRBJ2-3	TGCAGCGTTGCGGGGGGGGCCCGTGATACGCAGTATTTT	CSVAGGARDTQYF
.	TRBV18	.	TRBJ1-1	TGTGCCAGCTCAAGCGTGAACACTGAAGCTTTCTTT	CASSSVNTEAFF
.	TRBV2	.	TRBJ1-1	TGTGCCAGCAGTGAAGCGCGGCGGGTACACACTGAAGCTTTCTTT	CASSEARRVHTEAFF
few	TRBV29-1	.	TRBJ1-4	TGCAGCGTCTCTGCCACAGGGAGCCCAACTAATGAAAAACTGTTTTTT	CSVSATGSPTNEKLFF
few	TRBV13	TRBD2	TRBJ2-1	TGTGCCAGCAGCTTCCGTCCGGCTAGCGGGAAAAACAATGAGCAGTTCTTC	CASSFRPASGKNNEQFF
.	TRBV7-3	.	TRBJ2-5	TGTGCCAGCAGTAGGAGGCCCCAAGAGACCCAGTACTTC	CASSRRPQETQYF
few	TRBV5-1	.	TRBJ2-3	TGCGCCAGCAGCTTGGCGGACAACACAGATACGCAGTATTTT	CASSLADNTDTQYF
few	TRBV15	.	TRBJ2-5	TGTGCCACCAGCAGGGAGGTTGGGGAGACCCAGTACTTC	CATSREVGETQYF
.	TRBV4-1	.	TRBJ1-5	TGCGCCAGCAGCCAAGGTCCGGGGGTTAGCAATCAGCCCCAGCATTTT	CASSQGPGVSNQPQHF
few	TRBV4-1	TRBD2	TRBJ2-5	TGCGCCAGCAGATCCAGCGGGGAAGAGACCCAGTACTTC	CASRSSGEETQYF
.	TRBV2	TRBD2	TRBJ2-1	TGTGCCAGCAGTTATTCCCTAGCGGGGCAGTTCTTC	CASSYSLAGQFF
few	TRBV5-6	TRBD1	TRBJ2-5	TGTGCCAGCAGCCCTAACAGGGGGACATTGGAGACCCAGTACTTC	CASSPNRGTLETQYF
.	TRBV19	TRBD1	TRBJ1-5	TGTGCCAGTAGGACAGGGTCCAATCAGCCCCAGCATTTT	CASRTGSNQPQHF
few	TRBV11-2	.	TRBJ2-1	TGTGCCAGCAGCTTAATGCGAACGTACTACAATGAGCAGTTCTTC	CASSLMRTYYNEQFF
few	TRBV7-2	TRBD1	TRBJ2-3	TGTGCCAGCAGCTTTCGACAGGGTCCTCCCCCCACAGATACGCAGTATTTT	CASSFRQGPPPTDTQYF
few	TRBV10-3	TRBD1	TRBJ2-6	TGTGCCATCAATCCCGGACAGGGGGCCACTGGGGCCAACGTCCTGACTTTC	CAINPGQGATGANVLTF
.	TRBV4-3	TRBD2	TRBJ2-1	TGCGCCAGCAGCCAGGGACTAGCGGGGGCCTACAATGAGCAGTTCTTC	CASSQGLAGAYNEQFF
few	TRBV5-4	TRBD2	TRBJ2-5	TGTGCCAGCGGCCGAAAGAGCGGGGGGCTTCAAGAGACCCAGTACTTC	CASGRKSGGLQETQYF
few	TRBV20-1	.	TRBJ2-5	TGCAGTGCTATACGGGATGAGACCCAGTACTTC	CSAIRDETQYF
.	TRBV29-1	.	TRBJ2-1	TGCAGCGTTGAAGTTGGTAGCGATGAGCAGTTCTTC	CSVEVGSDEQFF
.	TRBV4-1	TRBD2	TRBJ2-7	TGCGCCAGCAGCCAAGATCCTAGCGGAAGCTCCTACGAGCAGTACTTC	CASSQDPSGSSYEQYF
few	TRBV7-2	.	TRBJ1-4	TGTGCCAGCAGCTTAGCAACCACCGAAAAACTGTTTTTT	CASSLATTEKLFF
.	TRBV30	.	TRBJ1-5	TGTGCCTGTGGGACACTCTCCAATCAGCCCCAGCATTTT	CACGTLSNQPQHF
.	TRBV11-2	TRBD2	TRBJ2-3	TGTGCCAGCCGACTAGCGGGTGGCACAGATACGCAGTATTTT	CASRLAGGTDTQYF